There are a few counts of the clone carrying this TCR beta chain. CDR3 length equals 15 residues. Germline V gene data show CDR1 as LGHNT and CDR2 as FRNRAP. V was shortened by 5 bases and J by 5 bases, with 16 bases between the two germline ends. This sample stems from a study of T-cell reconstitution after alpha-beta-depleted transplantation in children. Unique molecular identifiers were incorporated during preparation of the TCRbeta library. TCRdb re-analysed the PCR reads in MiXCR, keeping a single row per CDR3 protein. The sample includes approximately 520,000 distinct CDR3 sequences, 30% to 35% seen only once; the top ten take less than 2.5%.

The receptor's source is a human donor who donated a stem cell graft to a child with aplastic anemia. This specimen consisted of PBMCs from the stem cell graft donor, obtained from the stem cell graft. V gene TRBV12-5 combines with J gene TRBJ2-1, with D hard to call. DNA of the CDR3: TGTGCTAGTGGTCTCATCCCGGCTTTGGACAATGAGCAGTTCTTC. It codes for CASGLIPALDNEQFF.